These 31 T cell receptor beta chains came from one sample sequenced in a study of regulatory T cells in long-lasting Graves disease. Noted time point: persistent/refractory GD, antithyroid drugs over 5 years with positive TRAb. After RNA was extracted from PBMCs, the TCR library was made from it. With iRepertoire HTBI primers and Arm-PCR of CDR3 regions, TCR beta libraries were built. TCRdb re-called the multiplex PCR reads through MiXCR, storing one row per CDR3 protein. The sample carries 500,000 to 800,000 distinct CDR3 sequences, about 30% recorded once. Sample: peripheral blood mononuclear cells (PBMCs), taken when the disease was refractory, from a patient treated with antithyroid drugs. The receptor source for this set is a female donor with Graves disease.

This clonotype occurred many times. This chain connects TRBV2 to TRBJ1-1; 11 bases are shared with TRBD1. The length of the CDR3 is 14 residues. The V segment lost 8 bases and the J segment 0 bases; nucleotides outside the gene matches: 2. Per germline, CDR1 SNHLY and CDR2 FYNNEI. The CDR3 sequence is CASRDRGMNTEAFF. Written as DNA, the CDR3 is TGTGCCAGCCGGGACAGGGGGATGAACACTGAAGCTTTCTTT.

The CDR3 DNA reads as TGTGCCAGCAGTTACCGGCCCACTCAAGAGACCCAGTACTTC. It yields the protein CASSYRPTQETQYF. The rearrangement links TRBV6-5 to TRBJ2-5; the D is unclear. Trimming took off 2 bases at V and 2 bases at J, with 9 bases between the two ends. CDR1 is MNHEY and CDR2 is SVGAGI in the germline V gene. The CDR3 spans 14 residues.

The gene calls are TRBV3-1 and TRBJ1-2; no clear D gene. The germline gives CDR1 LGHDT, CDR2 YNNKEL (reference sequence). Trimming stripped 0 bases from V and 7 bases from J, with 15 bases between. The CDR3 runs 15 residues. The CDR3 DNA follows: TGTGCCAGCAGCCAAGATAGAACCGCCTCCCGTGGCTACACCTTC. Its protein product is CASSQDRTASRGYTF.

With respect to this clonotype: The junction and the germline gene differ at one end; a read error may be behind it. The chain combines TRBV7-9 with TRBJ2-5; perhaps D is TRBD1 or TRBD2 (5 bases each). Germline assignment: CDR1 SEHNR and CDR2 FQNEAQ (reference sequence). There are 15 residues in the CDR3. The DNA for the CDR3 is TGTGCCAGCAGCTTGGGGGACGGATATATGGAGAGCCAGTACTTC. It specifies CASSLGDGYMESQYF.

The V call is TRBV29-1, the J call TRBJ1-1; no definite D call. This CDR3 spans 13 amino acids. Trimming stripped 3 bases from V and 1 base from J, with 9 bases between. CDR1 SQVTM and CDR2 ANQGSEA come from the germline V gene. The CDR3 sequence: CSVERVRNTEAFF. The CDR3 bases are TGCAGCGTTGAGCGGGTTCGGAACACTGAAGCTTTCTTT. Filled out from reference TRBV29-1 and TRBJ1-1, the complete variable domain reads SAVISQKPSRDICQRGTSLTIQCQVDSQVTMMFWYRQQPGQSLTLIATANQGSEATYESGFVIDKFPISRPNLTFSTLTVSNMSPEDSSIYLCSVERVRNTEAFFGQGTRLTVV.

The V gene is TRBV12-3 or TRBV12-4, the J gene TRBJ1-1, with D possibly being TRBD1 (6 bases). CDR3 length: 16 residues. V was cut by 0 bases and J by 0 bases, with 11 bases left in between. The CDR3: CASSLARGSMNTEAFF. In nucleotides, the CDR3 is TGTGCCAGCAGTTTAGCCAGGGGATCCATGAACACTGAAGCTTTCTTT.

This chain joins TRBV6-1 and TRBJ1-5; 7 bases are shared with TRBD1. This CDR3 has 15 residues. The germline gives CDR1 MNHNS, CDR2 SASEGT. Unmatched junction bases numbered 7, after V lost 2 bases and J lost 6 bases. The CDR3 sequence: CASSERSTGTQPQHF. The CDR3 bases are TGTGCCAGCAGTGAACGCTCGACAGGGACTCAGCCCCAGCATTTT.

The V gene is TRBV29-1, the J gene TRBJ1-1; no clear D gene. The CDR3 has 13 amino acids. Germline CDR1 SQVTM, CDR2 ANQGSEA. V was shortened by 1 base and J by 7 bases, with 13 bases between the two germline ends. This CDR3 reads CSVEGFDRVEAFF. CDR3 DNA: TGCAGCGTTGAAGGGTTTGACCGGGTTGAAGCTTTCTTT.

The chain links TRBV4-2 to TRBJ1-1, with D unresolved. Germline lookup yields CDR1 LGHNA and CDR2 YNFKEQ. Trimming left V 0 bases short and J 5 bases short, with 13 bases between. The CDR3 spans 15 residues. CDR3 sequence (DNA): TGTGCCAGCAGCCAAGATCTAAGAGTTGGGACTGAAGCTTTCTTT. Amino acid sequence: CASSQDLRVGTEAFF.

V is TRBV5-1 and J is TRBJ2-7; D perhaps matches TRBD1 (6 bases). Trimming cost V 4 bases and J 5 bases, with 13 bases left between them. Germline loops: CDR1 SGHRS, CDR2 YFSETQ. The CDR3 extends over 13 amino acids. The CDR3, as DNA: TGCGCCAGCAGCCCCAGGGGTCATAACGAGCAGTACTTC. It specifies CASSPRGHNEQYF.

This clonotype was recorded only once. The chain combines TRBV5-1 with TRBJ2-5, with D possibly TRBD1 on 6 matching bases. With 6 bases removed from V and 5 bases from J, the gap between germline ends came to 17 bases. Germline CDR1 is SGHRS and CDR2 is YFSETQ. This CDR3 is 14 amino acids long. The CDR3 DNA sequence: TGCGCCAGCACCCTGAGACAGGATGTGGAGACCCAGTACTTC. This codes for CASTLRQDVETQYF.

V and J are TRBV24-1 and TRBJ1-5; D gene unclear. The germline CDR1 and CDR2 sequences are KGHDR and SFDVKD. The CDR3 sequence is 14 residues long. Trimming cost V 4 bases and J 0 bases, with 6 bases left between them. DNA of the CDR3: TGTGCCACCAGTGACCCTTATAGCAATCAGCCCCAGCATTTT. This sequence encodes CATSDPYSNQPQHF.

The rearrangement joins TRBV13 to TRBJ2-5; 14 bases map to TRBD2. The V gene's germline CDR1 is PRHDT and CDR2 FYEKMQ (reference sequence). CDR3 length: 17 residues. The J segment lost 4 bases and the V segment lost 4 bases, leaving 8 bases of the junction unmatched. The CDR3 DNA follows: TGTGCCAGCAGCTCAACCGGGACTAGCGGGAGCGGAGAGACCCAGTACTTC. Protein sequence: CASSSTGTSGSGETQYF.

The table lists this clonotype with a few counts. The CDR3 nucleotides are TGTGCCAGTAGTACCGGGACAGCAACTAATGAAAAACTGTTTTTT. Its protein product is CASSTGTATNEKLFF. The chain is built from TRBV19 and TRBJ1-4; 7 nucleotides line up with TRBD1. Germline CDR1 is LNHDA and CDR2 is SQIVND (reference sequence). Losses at the gene ends were 4 bases for V and 0 bases for J; bases not matched to a gene: 2. The CDR3 extends over 15 amino acids.

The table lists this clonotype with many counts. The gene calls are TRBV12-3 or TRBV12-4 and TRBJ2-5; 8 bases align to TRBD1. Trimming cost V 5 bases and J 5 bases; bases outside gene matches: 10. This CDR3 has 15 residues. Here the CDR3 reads CASSEPGGGWETQYF. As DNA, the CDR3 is TGTGCCAGCAGTGAACCAGGGGGCGGCTGGGAGACCCAGTACTTC.

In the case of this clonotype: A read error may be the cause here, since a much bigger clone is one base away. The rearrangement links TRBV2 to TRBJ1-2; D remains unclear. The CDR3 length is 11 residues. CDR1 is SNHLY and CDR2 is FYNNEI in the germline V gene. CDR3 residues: CGSTSRYGYTF. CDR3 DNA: TGTGGCAGCACCAGCCGCTATGGCTACACCTTC.

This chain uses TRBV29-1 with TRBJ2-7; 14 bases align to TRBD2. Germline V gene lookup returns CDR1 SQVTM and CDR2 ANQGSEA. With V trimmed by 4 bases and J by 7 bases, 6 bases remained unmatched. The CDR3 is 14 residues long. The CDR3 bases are TGCAGCGTTGGCCCCAGACTAGCGGGAGGGGAGCAGTACTTC. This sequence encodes CSVGPRLAGGEQYF.

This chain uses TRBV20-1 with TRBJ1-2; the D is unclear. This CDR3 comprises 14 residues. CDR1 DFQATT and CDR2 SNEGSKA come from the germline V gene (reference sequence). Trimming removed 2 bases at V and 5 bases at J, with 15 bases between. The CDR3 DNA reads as TGCAGTGCTAGACATCCCGGCTCTCTATATGGCTACACCTTC. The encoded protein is CSARHPGSLYGYTF.

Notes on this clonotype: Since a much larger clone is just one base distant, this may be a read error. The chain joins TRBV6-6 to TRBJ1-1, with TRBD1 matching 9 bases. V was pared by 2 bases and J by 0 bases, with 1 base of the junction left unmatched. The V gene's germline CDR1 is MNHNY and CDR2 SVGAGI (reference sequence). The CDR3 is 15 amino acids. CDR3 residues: CASSYGQGMNTEAFF. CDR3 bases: TGTGCCAGCAGTTACGGACAGGGGATGAACACTGAAGCTTTCTTT.

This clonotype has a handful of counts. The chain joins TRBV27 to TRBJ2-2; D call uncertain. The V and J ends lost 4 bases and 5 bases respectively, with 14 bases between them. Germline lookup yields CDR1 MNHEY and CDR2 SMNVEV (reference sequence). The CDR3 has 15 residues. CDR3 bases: TGTGCCAGCAGTTCGCCGGGTATGGGGACCGGGGAGCTGTTTTTT. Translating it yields CASSSPGMGTGELFF.

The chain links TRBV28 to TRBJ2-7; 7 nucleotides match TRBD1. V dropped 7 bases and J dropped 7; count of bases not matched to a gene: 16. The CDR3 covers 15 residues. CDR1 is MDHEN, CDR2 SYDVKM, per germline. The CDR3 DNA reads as TGTGCCAGCACCGTAGGGGGCCGGTTGGGTGGGGAGCAGTACTTC. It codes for CASTVGGRLGGEQYF.

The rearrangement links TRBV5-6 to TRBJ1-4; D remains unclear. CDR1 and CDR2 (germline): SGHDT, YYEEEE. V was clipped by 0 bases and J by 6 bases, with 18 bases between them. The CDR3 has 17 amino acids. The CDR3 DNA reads TGTGCCAGCAGCTTGGACCGGAACACCGGGGAATATGAAAAACTGTTTTTT. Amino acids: CASSLDRNTGEYEKLFF.

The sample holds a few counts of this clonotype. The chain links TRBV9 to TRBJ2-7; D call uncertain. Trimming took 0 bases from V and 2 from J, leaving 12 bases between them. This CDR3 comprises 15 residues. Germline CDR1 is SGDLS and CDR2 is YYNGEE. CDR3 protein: CASSVDKIPPYEQYF. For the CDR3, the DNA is TGTGCCAGCAGCGTAGATAAAATTCCGCCCTACGAGCAGTACTTC.

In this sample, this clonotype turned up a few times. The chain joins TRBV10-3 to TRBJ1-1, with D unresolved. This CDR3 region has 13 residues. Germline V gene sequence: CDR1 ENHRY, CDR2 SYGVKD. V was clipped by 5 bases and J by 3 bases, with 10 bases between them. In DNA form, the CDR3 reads TGTGCCATCAGTTTGGACGGGGACACTGAAGCTTTCTTT. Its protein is CAISLDGDTEAFF.

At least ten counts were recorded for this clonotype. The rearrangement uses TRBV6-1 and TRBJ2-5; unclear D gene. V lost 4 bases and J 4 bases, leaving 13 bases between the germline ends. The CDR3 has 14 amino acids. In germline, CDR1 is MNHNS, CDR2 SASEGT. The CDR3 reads CASSVSATIETQYF. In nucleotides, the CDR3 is TGTGCCAGCAGTGTTTCGGCTACGATAGAGACCCAGTACTTC.

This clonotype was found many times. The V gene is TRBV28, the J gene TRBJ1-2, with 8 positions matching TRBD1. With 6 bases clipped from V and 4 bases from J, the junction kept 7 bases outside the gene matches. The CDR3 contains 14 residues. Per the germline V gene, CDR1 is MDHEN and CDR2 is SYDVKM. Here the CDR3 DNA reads TGTGCCAGCAGAGGACAGGGAGACAGCTATGGCTACACCTTC. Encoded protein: CASRGQGDSYGYTF.

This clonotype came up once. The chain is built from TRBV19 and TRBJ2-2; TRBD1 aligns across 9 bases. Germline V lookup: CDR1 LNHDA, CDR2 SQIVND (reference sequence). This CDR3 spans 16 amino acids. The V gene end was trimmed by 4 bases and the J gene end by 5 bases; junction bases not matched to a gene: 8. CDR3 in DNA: TGTGCCAGTAGTAGGGGACAGGGTGTGTTAACCGGGGAGCTGTTTTTT. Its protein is CASSRGQGVLTGELFF.

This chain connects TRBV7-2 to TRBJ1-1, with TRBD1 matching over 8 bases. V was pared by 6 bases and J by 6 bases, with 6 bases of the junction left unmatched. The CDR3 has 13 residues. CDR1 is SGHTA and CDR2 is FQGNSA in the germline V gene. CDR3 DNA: TGTGCCAGCAGGGGACAGGCAGGGGCTGAAGCTTTCTTT. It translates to CASRGQAGAEAFF.

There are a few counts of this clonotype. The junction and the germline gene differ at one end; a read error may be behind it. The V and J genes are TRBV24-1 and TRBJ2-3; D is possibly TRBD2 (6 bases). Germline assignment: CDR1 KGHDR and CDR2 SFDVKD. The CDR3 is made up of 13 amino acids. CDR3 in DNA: TGTGCCACCAGTTCAACTAGCAGAGATACGCAGTATTTT. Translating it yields CATSSTSRDTQYF.

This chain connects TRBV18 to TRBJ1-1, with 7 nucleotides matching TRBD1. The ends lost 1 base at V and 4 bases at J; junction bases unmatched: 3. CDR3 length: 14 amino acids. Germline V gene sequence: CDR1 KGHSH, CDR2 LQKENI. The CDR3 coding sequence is TGTGCCAGCTCACCACAGACAGGGAGCACTGAAGCTTTCTTT. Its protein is CASSPQTGSTEAFF. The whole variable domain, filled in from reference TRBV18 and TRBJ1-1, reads NAGVMQNPRHLVRRRGQEARLRCSPMKGHSHVYWYRQLPEEGLKFMVYLQKENIIDESGMPKERFSAEFPKEGPSILRIQQVVRGDSAAYFCASSPQTGSTEAFFGQGTRLTVV.

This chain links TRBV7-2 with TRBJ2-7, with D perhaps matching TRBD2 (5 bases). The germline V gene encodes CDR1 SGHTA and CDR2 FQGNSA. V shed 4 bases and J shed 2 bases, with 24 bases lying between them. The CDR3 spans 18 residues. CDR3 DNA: TGTGCCAGCAGCTCGAGCGGCTCGAAAGGACTCAAGGCCTACGAGCAGTACTTC. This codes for CASSSSGSKGLKAYEQYF.